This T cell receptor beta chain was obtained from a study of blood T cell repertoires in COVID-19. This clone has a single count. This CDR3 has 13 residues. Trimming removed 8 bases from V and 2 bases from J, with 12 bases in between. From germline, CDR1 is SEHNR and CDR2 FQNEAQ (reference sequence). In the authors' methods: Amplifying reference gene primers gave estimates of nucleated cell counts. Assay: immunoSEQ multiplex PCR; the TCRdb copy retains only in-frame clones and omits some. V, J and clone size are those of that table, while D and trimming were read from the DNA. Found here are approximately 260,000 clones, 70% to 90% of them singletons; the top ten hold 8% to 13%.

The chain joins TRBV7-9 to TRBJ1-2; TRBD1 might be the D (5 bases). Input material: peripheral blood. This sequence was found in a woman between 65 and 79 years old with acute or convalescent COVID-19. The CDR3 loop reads CASRGRENYGYTF. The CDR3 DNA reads TGTGCCAGCCGCGGCAGGGAAAACTATGGCTACACCTTC.